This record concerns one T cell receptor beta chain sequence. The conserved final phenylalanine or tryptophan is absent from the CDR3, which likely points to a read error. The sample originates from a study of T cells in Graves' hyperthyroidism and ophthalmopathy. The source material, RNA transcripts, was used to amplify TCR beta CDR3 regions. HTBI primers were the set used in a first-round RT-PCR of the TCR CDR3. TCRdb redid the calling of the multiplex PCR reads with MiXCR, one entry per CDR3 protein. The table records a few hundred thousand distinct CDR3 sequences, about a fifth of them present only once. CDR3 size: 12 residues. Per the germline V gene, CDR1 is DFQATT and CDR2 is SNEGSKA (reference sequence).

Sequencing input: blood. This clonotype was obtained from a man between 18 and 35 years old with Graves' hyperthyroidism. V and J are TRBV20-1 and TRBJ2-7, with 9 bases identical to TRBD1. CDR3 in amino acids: CSAAGQGYEQYL. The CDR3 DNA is TGCAGTGCTGCGGGACAGGGCTACGAACAGTACCTC.